This note documents a single T cell receptor (beta chain) sequence. Its cognate antigen is unknown. The data were obtained in a study of CD8 T cells in Susac syndrome. Study-wide background: Sequencing included Susac syndrome patients, about six of them with active disease and under ten in remission.

From blood CD8+ and CD4+ T cells, TCR beta sequences were generated. The authors reverse transcribed about 0.5 to 1 ug RNA with random hexamers. One entry per CDR3 protein, called by TCRdb with MiXCR from the immunoSEQ multiplex PCR reads. The table has about 130,000 distinct CDR3 sequences, just under 95% seen once. Points from the study as a whole: In total CD8+ repertoires, about 15 Susac-specific public clones were detected, and CD8+ TEMRA repertoires contained several. The study conceded that its TCR sequencing and HLA analysis involved relatively few individuals.

Sequences were obtained from CD8+ T cells from PBMCs. This clonotype originated in a human donor with Susac syndrome.

The CDR3 region is CASRAAENEQFF. The CDR3 DNA reads as TGCGCCAGTAGAGCTGCGGAGAATGAGCAGTTCTTC. J is TRBJ2-1 and V is TRBV5-1; D unresolved. The CDR3 runs 12 residues. The V gene lost 8 bases and the J gene lost 7 bases, with 13 bases spanning the gap. The V gene's germline CDR1 is SGHRS and CDR2 YFSETQ.